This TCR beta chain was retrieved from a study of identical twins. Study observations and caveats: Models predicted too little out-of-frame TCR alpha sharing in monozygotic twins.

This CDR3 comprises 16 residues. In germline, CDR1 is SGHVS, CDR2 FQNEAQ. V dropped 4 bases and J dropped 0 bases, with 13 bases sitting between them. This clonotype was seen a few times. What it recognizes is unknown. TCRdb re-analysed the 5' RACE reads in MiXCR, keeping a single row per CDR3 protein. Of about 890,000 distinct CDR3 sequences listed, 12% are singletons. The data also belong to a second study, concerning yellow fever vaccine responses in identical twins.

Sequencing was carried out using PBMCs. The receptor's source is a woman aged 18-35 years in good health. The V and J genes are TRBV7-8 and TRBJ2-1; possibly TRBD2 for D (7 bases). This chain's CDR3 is CASSWGGPNSYNEQFF. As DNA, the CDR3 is TGTGCCAGCAGCTGGGGGGGCCCCAACTCCTACAATGAGCAGTTCTTC.